The entry below gives a single T cell receptor (beta chain) sequence along with its context. This clone showed up many times. It lacks a known antigen. One base away there is no much larger clone; base qualities are not given. A single peripheral blood draw of around 120 mL on average was collected from each donor into heparinised tubes. A BD FACSAria II was used to sort naive, central memory, regulatory and stem cell-like memory CD4+ T cells with a panel that included CD45RO, CCR7, CD25, CD127, CD95 and CD27. All sorted populations exceeded 98% purity. PBMCs were isolated right away by Lymphoprep density gradient centrifugation and were stained directly, without culture. To minimize batch effects, samples were stained and sorted in pairs, one healthy donor with one patient per experiment. The High Capacity cDNA Reverse Transcription Kit was used to reverse transcribe all of the isolated RNA, meaning that expressed TCRB transcripts were what got sequenced. Naive, central memory and regulatory T cell samples underwent deep immunoSEQ sequencing, averaging approximately 3.5 million total reads per sample. Sorted cells were lysed in RLT buffer, and RNA was extracted using DNase-treated RNeasy Micro or Mini kits according to cell number. Each cell subset was processed separately to prevent cross-contamination, with patient and healthy donor samples processed together. The immunoSEQ multiplex PCR was used to amplify TCRB sequences from cDNA, yielding 87-bp fragments that span the CDR3 region. Amplicons were sequenced on the Illumina HiSeq platform. From the authors' description of their analysis: Synthetic template baselines were used to correct PCR bias computationally, reads within Hamming distance 2 were collapsed together, and singletons that could not be merged were discarded. Reads were aligned to IMGT to assign V, D and J genes, CDR3 length, and insertions or deletions at six rearrangement sites. Within each subset, clonotype counts were normalized to the number of sorted cells before true diversity and Gini coefficients were calculated with the tcR R package. The overlap coefficient, calculated on TCRB nucleotide sequences, was used to measure repertoire sharing. Drawn from immuneACCESS, this table holds only the in-frame rearrangements with V and J called that TCRdb kept. Clones are partly lost; checked studies trace under half to an unresolved V gene and leave the rest unexplained. V and J calls and clone size are copied from that table; D and trimming were computed from the DNA. The sample yields about 200,000 clones; roughly a tenth were counted once. 1% to 1.5% of the sample is in the top ten clones.

The sample is drawn from a study of beta chain features in type 1 diabetes (dated by TCRdb to the late 2010s). Background on the whole study: Mean age, gender distribution, total cell number and subset yield were not different between patients and healthy donors. A total of about 110,000,000 sorted cells were examined across all samples, and a strong correlation was observed between cell number per subset and RNA yield. The study compared TCRB repertoires of sorted circulating CD4+ T cell subsets between recently diagnosed type 1 diabetes patients and matched healthy donors. Regulatory and stem cell-like memory subsets were isolated from only 8 patients and roughly 8 healthy donors, whereas naive and central memory subsets came from all 30 or so donors. Study-level results and caveats: In all four CD4+ subsets, TCRB CDR3 length was moderately but significantly shorter in type 1 diabetes patients. Shorter templates might have been favored by PCR, but patient and control samples were amplified and corrected together, so both groups would have been affected equally by any skew. Because small numbers of individuals were included in the HLA sub-analyses, any influence of HLA type on TCRB rearrangement was left unresolved. Naive, central memory and regulatory TCRB repertoires appeared more similar among patients than among healthy donors. Because cDNA was sequenced instead of genomic DNA, activated cells with high expression could be over-represented, although the groups did not differ in activation or CD3 levels. Patients with type 1 diabetes made fewer insertions and deleted more nucleotides at VDJ recombination sites, implying thymic rearrangement abnormalities.

At the junction V is shortened by 0 bases and J by 8 bases, with 13 bases in between. Reading from cysteine to phenylalanine, the CDR3 counts 13 amino acids. Left in the record is the CDR3 DNA by itself, 39 bases read in frame from the first base. As encoded in the germline V gene (reference sequence), CDR1 is GTSNPN while CDR2 is SVGIG. The sequenced sample consisted of central memory CD4+ T cells from blood. Recombination joined TRBV30 with TRBJ1-1, and TRBD1 may be the D gene, going by 6 matching bases. This TCR came from a man younger than 35 in good health. CDR3 reads: CAWSVRVRGEAFF. The DNA sequence follows: TGTGCCTGGAGTGTCCGTGTCAGGGGCGAAGCTTTCTTT. The full variable domain, completed from the reference TRBV30 and TRBJ1-1 proteins outside the CDR3, reads SQTIHQWPATLVQPVGSPLSLECTVEGTSNPNLYWYRQAAGRGLQLLFYSVGIGQISSEVPQNLSASRPQDRQFILSSKKLLLSDSGFYLCAWSVRVRGEAFFGQGTRLTVV.